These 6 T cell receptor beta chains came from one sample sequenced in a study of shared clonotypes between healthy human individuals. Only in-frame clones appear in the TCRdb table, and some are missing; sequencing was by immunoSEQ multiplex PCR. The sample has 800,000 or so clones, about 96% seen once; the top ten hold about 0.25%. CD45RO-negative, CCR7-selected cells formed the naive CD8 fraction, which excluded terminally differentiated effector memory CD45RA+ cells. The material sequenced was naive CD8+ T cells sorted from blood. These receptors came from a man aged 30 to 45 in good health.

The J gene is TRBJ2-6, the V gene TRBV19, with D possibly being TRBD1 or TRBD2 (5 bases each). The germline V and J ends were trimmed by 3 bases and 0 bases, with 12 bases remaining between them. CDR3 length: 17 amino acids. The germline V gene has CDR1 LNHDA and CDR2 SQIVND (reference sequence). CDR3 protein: CASSIPGPGSGANVLTF. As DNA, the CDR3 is TGTGCCAGTAGTATCCCGGGACCGGGCTCTGGGGCCAACGTCCTGACTTTC.

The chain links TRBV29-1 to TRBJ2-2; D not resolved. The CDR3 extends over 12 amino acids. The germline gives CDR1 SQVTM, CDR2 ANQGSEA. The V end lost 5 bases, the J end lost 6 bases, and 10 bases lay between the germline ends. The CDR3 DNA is TGCAGCGTTTATGGACCTGCCGGGGAGCTGTTTTTT. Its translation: CSVYGPAGELFF.

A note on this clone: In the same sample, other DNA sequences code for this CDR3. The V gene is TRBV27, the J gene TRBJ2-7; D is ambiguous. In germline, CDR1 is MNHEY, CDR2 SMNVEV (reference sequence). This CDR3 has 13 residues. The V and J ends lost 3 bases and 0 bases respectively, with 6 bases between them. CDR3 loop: CASSLGYSYEQYF. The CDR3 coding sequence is TGTGCCAGCAGTTTGGGATACTCCTACGAGCAGTACTTC.

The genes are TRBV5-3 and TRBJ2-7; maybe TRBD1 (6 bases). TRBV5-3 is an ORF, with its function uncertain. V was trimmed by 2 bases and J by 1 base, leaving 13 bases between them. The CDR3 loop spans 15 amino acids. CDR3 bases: TGTGCCAGAAGCTTCCAGGGGTTAGGGTCCTACGAGCAGTACTTC. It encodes CARSFQGLGSYEQYF.

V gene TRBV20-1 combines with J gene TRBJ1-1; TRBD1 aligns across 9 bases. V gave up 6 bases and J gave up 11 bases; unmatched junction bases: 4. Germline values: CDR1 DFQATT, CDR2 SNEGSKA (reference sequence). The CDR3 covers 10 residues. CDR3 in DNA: TGCAGTGCCTGGACAGGGGACGCTTTCTTT. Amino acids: CSAWTGDAFF.

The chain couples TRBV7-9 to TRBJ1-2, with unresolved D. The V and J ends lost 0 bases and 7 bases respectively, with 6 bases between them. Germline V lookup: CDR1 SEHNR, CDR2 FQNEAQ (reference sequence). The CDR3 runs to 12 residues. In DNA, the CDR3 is TGTGCCAGCAGCTTAGCCGGCACTGGCTACACCTTC. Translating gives CASSLAGTGYTF. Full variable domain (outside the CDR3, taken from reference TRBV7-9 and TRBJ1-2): DTGVSQNPRHKITKRGQNVTFRCDPISEHNRLYWYRQTLGQGPEFLTYFQNEAQLEKSRLLSDRFSAERPKGSFSTLEIQRTEQGDSAMYLCASSLAGTGYTFGSGTRLTVV.